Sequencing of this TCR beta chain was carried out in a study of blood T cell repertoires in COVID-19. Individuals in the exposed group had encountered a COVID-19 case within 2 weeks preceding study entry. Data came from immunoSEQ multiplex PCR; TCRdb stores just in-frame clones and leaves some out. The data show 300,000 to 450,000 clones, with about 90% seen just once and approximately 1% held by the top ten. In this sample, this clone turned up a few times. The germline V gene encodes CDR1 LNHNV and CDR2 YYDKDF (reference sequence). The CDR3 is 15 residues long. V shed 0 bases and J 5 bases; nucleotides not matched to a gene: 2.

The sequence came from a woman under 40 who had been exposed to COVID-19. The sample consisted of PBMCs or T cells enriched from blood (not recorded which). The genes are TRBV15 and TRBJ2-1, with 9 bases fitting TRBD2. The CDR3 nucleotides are TGTGCCACCAGCAGAGATGTAGCGGGAGACAATGAGCAGTTCTTC. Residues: CATSRDVAGDNEQFF.